This passage covers 32 T cell receptor beta chains from one sample sequenced in a study of T cell responses to AZD1222 COVID-19 vaccine. Assay used: immunoSEQ multiplex PCR; TCRdb lists only in-frame clones, some missing. Of roughly 130,000 clones listed, around 90% are singletons. Sequenced here: peripheral blood, sampled on day 0 of AZD1222 vaccination. These receptors all come from an adult in good health.

The chain links TRBV10-3 to TRBJ1-4; D is undetermined. CDR1 and CDR2 from the germline V gene are ENHRY and SYGVKD. This CDR3 has 15 amino acids. Trimming pared 0 bases from V and 4 bases from J, leaving 9 bases between. The CDR3 is CAISESRSFNEKLFF. DNA for the CDR3: TGTGCCATCAGTGAGTCAAGGAGCTTTAATGAAAAACTGTTTTTT.

This chain joins TRBV2 and TRBJ2-5; 8 bases are shared with TRBD2. Germline CDR1 and CDR2: SNHLY and FYNNEI. The CDR3 covers 13 residues. V dropped 7 bases and J dropped 3; count of bases not matched to a gene: 4. CDR3 nucleotide sequence: TGTGCCAGCAATACAGCGGGGGAAGAGACCCAGTACTTC. As protein: CASNTAGEETQYF.

In its sample, this clone was seen a few times. The gene calls are TRBV7-9 and TRBJ2-5; 7 nucleotides agree with TRBD1. This CDR3 has 15 amino acids. The junction had 9 bases not matched to a gene; V was cut back by 5 bases and J by 3 bases. The germline CDR1 and CDR2 sequences are SEHNR and FQNEAQ (reference sequence). The CDR3 loop reads CASSRSTGNKETQYF. CDR3 DNA sequence: TGTGCCAGCAGCCGGTCGACAGGGAATAAAGAGACCCAGTACTTC.

This chain uses TRBV11-2 with TRBJ1-2, with D unresolved. V was clipped by 4 bases and J by 4 bases, with 4 bases between them. This CDR3 is 11 amino acids long. Looked up from germline, CDR1 is SGHAT and CDR2 is FQNNGV. The CDR3 DNA sequence: TGTGCCAGCAGCTCCATCTATGGCTACACCTTC. The encoded protein is CASSSIYGYTF.

The chain recombines TRBV10-2 with TRBJ1-1; D is unclear. CDR1 and CDR2 from the germline V gene are WSHSY and SAAADI. The CDR3 is made up of 13 amino acids. Between the trimmed V and J ends, which lost 7 bases and 2 bases, there was a span of 11 bases. This chain's CDR3 is CASTFARNTEAFF. CDR3 DNA: TGCGCCAGCACCTTCGCACGTAACACTGAAGCTTTCTTT.

This clone has only a few counts. The chain links TRBV30 to TRBJ1-2, with 10 bases fitting TRBD1. The V and J ends lost 1 base and 6 bases, in that order; junction bases with no gene match: 2. The length of the CDR3 is 13 residues. Germline V CDR1 and CDR2: GTSNPN, SVGIG (reference sequence). CDR3 bases: TGTGCCTGGAGTGGAGGGACAGGGGATGGCTACACCTTC. It yields the protein CAWSGGTGDGYTF.

V and J are TRBV7-2 and TRBJ2-7; TRBD1 matches 9 bases. Trimming took 5 bases from V and 4 from J; bases not matched to a gene: 9. The length of the CDR3 is 15 residues. The germline gives CDR1 SGHTA, CDR2 FQGNSA. Written as DNA, the CDR3 is TGTGCCAGCAGCCCTCCGGGACAGGGATCGTACGAGCAGTACTTC. Translation: CASSPPGQGSYEQYF.

V is TRBV6-5 and J is TRBJ1-1, with TRBD1 matching over 7 bases. The CDR3 length is 15 residues. Germline V gene data show CDR1 as MNHEY and CDR2 as SVGAGI. V dropped 0 bases and J dropped 9; count of bases not matched to a gene: 10. The CDR3 here is CASSYSGRQGTQAFF. The DNA of the CDR3 is TGTGCCAGCAGTTACTCCGGCCGACAGGGAACACAAGCTTTCTTT.

This rearrangement joins TRBV4-1 to TRBJ1-1, with D maybe TRBD1 (5 bases). The V end was cut by 1 base, the J end by 5 bases, with 8 bases between. Germline V gene lookup returns CDR1 MGHRA and CDR2 YSYEKL. There are 13 residues in the CDR3. The CDR3 coding sequence is TGCGCCAGCAGCCAAGGAAGGGGTACTGAAGCTTTCTTT. This gives the protein CASSQGRGTEAFF.

This clone came up once. The gene calls are TRBV11-2 and TRBJ2-5; D is undetermined. The CDR3 is made up of 13 amino acids. V gave up 0 bases and J gave up 5 bases, with 7 bases separating them. Germline values: CDR1 SGHAT, CDR2 FQNNGV. CDR3 sequence (DNA): TGTGCCAGCAGCTTAGATGCCCTGGAGACCCAGTACTTC. It is translated as CASSLDALETQYF.

The rearrangement uses TRBV6-6 and TRBJ2-1; 11 bases are shared with TRBD2. The germline V gene has CDR1 MNHNY and CDR2 SVGAGI (reference sequence). CDR3 length equals 14 residues. J was trimmed by 4 bases and V by 8 bases; bases with no gene match: 4. The CDR3 sequence: CASHPSGGYNEQFF. Written as DNA, the CDR3 is TGTGCCAGCCACCCTAGCGGGGGGTACAATGAGCAGTTCTTC.

This sequence joins TRBV3-1 (or the pseudogene TRBV3-2) and TRBJ1-5, with unresolved D. The V gene's germline CDR1 is LGHDT and CDR2 YNNKEL (reference sequence). Trimming took off 0 bases at V and 4 bases at J, with 4 bases between the two ends. The CDR3 has 13 amino acids. CDR3 region: CASSQDYNQPQHF. As DNA, the CDR3 is TGTGCCAGCAGCCAAGATTATAATCAGCCCCAGCATTTT.

The chain recombines TRBV28 with TRBJ2-2; 8 bases agree with TRBD2. Germline V lookup: CDR1 MDHEN, CDR2 SYDVKM. This CDR3 comprises 18 residues. The V and J ends lost 6 bases and 0 bases, in that order; junction bases with no gene match: 12. Here the CDR3 DNA reads TGTGCCAGCAGACCCCGGGTAGCGGGGACGGCGAACACCGGGGAGCTGTTTTTT. Translation: CASRPRVAGTANTGELFF.

The chain employs TRBV9 and TRBJ1-6; D perhaps matches TRBD1 (6 bases). The CDR3 sequence is 17 residues long. The germline V gene encodes CDR1 SGDLS and CDR2 YYNGEE. Trimming cost V 0 bases and J 7 bases, with 17 bases left between them. In nucleotides, the CDR3 is TGTGCCAGCAGCGTAGGTCTAGGACAGAGGCCAAATTCACCCCTCCACTTT. This gives the protein CASSVGLGQRPNSPLHF.

In its sample, this clone was seen once. The chain has TRBV19 and TRBJ2-7; D might be TRBD1 or TRBD2, each matching 6 bases. CDR1 and CDR2 (germline): LNHDA, SQIVND (reference sequence). Trimming pared 4 bases from V and 3 bases from J, leaving 19 bases between. The CDR3 consists of 16 residues. CDR3 residues: CASSTLRGGTGYEQYF. As DNA, the CDR3 is TGTGCCAGTAGTACCCTCAGGGGCGGGACGGGCTACGAGCAGTACTTC.

The chain joins TRBV6-1 to TRBJ1-3, with D possibly being TRBD1 (6 bases). Germline values: CDR1 MNHNS, CDR2 SASEGT. The CDR3 length is 16 residues. V dropped 3 bases and J dropped 0 bases, with 12 bases sitting between them. This chain's CDR3 is CASSDAGADSGNTIYF. The CDR3, as DNA: TGTGCCAGCAGTGATGCAGGGGCAGACTCTGGAAACACCATATATTTT.

The genes are TRBV2 and TRBJ2-3; D gene ambiguous. The germline CDR1 and CDR2 sequences are SNHLY and FYNNEI. Trimming removed 4 bases from V and 4 bases from J, with 12 bases in between. This CDR3 has 14 amino acids. CDR3 DNA sequence: TGTGCCAGCAGTGTGCTCCCATCGGCAGATACGCAGTATTTT. Translating gives CASSVLPSADTQYF. Looking up the rest from reference TRBV2 and TRBJ2-3 gives the full variable domain: EPEVTQTPSHQVTQMGQEVILRCVPISNHLYFYWYRQILGQKVEFLVSFYNNEISEKSEIFDDQFSVERPDGSNFTLKIRSTKLEDSAMYFCASSVLPSADTQYFGPGTRLTVL.

The gene calls are TRBV7-9 and TRBJ2-3; TRBD2 is a possible D gene (7 bases). The V end was cut by 7 bases, the J end by 4 bases, with 18 bases between. The CDR3 consists of 15 residues. Germline V gene data show CDR1 as SEHNR and CDR2 as FQNEAQ (reference sequence). The CDR3 nucleotides are TGTGCCAGCACCAGAGGGGGGGCCGATTCAGATACGCAGTATTTT. Translated, it gives CASTRGGADSDTQYF.

The rearrangement links TRBV6-4 to TRBJ2-5; TRBD2 matches 11 bases. This CDR3 is built from 15 residues. The V gene's germline CDR1 is MRHNA and CDR2 SNTAGT. Losses at the gene ends were 4 bases for V and 2 bases for J; bases not matched to a gene: 3. The CDR3 nucleotides read TGTGCCAGCAGTGTAGGGACTAGCGGACAAGAGACCCAGTACTTC. Amino acids: CASSVGTSGQETQYF.

The chain joins TRBV7-2 to TRBJ2-3; TRBD2 matches 10 bases. Germline V lookup: CDR1 SGHTA, CDR2 FQGNSA. The CDR3 sequence is 15 residues long. V lost 3 bases, J lost 5 bases, and 5 bases stayed unmatched. Here the CDR3 reads CASSFPSGGVDTQYF. The CDR3 DNA sequence: TGTGCCAGCAGCTTCCCTAGCGGGGGAGTAGATACGCAGTATTTT.

This clone came up once. The V gene is TRBV24-1, the J gene TRBJ2-7; TRBD1 aligns across 7 bases. J gave up 4 bases and V 1 base, and 6 bases lay outside the gene matches. In germline, CDR1 is KGHDR, CDR2 SFDVKD. The CDR3 is 15 amino acids. The CDR3 reads CATSDFVQGRYEQYF. CDR3 bases: TGTGCCACCAGTGATTTTGTACAGGGGAGATACGAGCAGTACTTC.

This chain uses TRBV25-1 with TRBJ2-1; no reliable D call. The CDR3 contains 16 residues. V was shortened by 1 base and J by 10 bases, with 20 bases between the two germline ends. CDR1 and CDR2 (germline): MGHDK, SYGVNS. The CDR3 DNA follows: TGTGCCAGCAGTGAATTCGGTACAACCCATCGATGGGAGCAGTTCTTC. This translates into CASSEFGTTHRWEQFF.

The chain joins TRBV3-1 (or the pseudogene TRBV3-2) to TRBJ2-3; 12 bases map to TRBD2. After removal of 4 bases from V and 3 bases from J, the junction contained 5 bases not matched to a gene. The CDR3 sequence is 16 residues long. Germline CDR1 LGHDT, CDR2 YNNKEL (reference sequence). The CDR3 is CASSPLAGGITDTQYF. The CDR3 DNA is TGTGCCAGCAGCCCCCTAGCGGGGGGGATTACAGATACGCAGTATTTT.

The rearrangement uses TRBV18 and TRBJ2-1; 7 bases are shared with TRBD1. Germline trimming cut 3 bases from V and 4 bases from J; bases unmatched to any gene: 15. Germline assignment: CDR1 KGHSH and CDR2 LQKENI. The CDR3 extends over 18 amino acids. The CDR3 is CASSPYFRGRESYNEQFF. The CDR3 nucleotides read TGTGCCAGCTCACCTTACTTTAGGGGGCGCGAAAGTTACAATGAGCAGTTCTTC. The variable domain in full, with the rest retrieved from reference TRBV18 and TRBJ2-1, is NAGVMQNPRHLVRRRGQEARLRCSPMKGHSHVYWYRQLPEEGLKFMVYLQKENIIDESGMPKERFSAEFPKEGPSILRIQQVVRGDSAAYFCASSPYFRGRESYNEQFFGPGTRLTVL.

The V gene is TRBV5-1, the J gene TRBJ2-1; no clear D. Trimming shortened V by 0 bases and J by 5 bases, and 15 bases separated the two germline ends. This CDR3 comprises 16 residues. From germline, CDR1 is SGHRS and CDR2 YFSETQ. CDR3 sequence (DNA): TGCGCCAGCAGCTTGGGCCAGTTGCCCAGCCACAATGAGCAGTTCTTC. Protein: CASSLGQLPSHNEQFF.

This clone was recorded only once. V and J are TRBV4-1 and TRBJ2-3; D unclear. V dropped 1 base and J dropped 6 bases, with 11 bases sitting between them. The V gene's germline CDR1 is MGHRA and CDR2 YSYEKL. The CDR3 is 14 amino acids. The CDR3 DNA is TGCGCCAGCAGCCAAGTCTTCTCATTGGATACGCAGTATTTT. This translates into CASSQVFSLDTQYF.

The chain links TRBV6-5 to TRBJ1-1; no reliable D call. Trimming shortened V by 2 bases and J by 4 bases, and 5 bases separated the two germline ends. Germline V gene lookup returns CDR1 MNHEY and CDR2 SVGAGI. The CDR3 runs 12 residues. Here the CDR3 reads CASSYTTTEAFF. CDR3 in DNA: TGTGCCAGCAGTTACACGACCACTGAAGCTTTCTTT.

The rearrangement uses TRBV6-5 and TRBJ1-1, with no clear D. V lost 2 bases and J 1 base, leaving 14 bases between the germline ends. The CDR3 is 16 residues long. The germline V gene has CDR1 MNHEY and CDR2 SVGAGI. Here the CDR3 reads CASSYLIGEGNTEAFF. CDR3 in DNA: TGTGCCAGCAGTTACCTTATCGGGGAAGGGAACACTGAAGCTTTCTTT.

The chain uses TRBV29-1 and TRBJ2-7; D is ambiguous. The V end was cut by 7 bases, the J end by 0 bases, with 7 bases between. The CDR3 contains 11 residues. From germline, CDR1 is SQVTM and CDR2 ANQGSEA. CDR3 residues: CSATFSYEQYF. CDR3 DNA: TGCAGCGCTACCTTCTCCTACGAGCAGTACTTC.

The chain carries TRBV7-9 and TRBJ2-7, with 7 bases identical to TRBD1. The V gene's germline CDR1 is SEHNR and CDR2 FQNEAQ (reference sequence). J gave up 2 bases and V 6 bases, and 10 bases lay outside the gene matches. There are 15 residues in the CDR3. The CDR3, as DNA: TGTGCCAGCAGAAGTTCTTGGGACAGCACCTACGAGCAGTACTTC. This translates into CASRSSWDSTYEQYF.

The rearrangement uses TRBV6-2 or TRBV6-3 and TRBJ1-5; the D gene is possibly TRBD1 (6 bases). Trimming left V 4 bases short and J 12 bases short, with 13 bases between. This CDR3 contains 12 residues. From germline, CDR1 is MNHEY and CDR2 SVGEGT. The CDR3 nucleotides are TGTGCCAGCAGTTGGGGAGACAGGAACCAGCATTTT. This translates into CASSWGDRNQHF.

The genes are TRBV7-2 and TRBJ1-5; 7 bases map to TRBD1. CDR1 and CDR2 (germline): SGHTA, FQGNSA. This CDR3 is built from 17 residues. The junction had 7 bases not matched to a gene; V was cut back by 1 base and J by 1 base. DNA of the CDR3: TGTGCCAGCAGCTTAGTGGGTGGGACAGCGAGCAATCAGCCCCAGCATTTT. Translation: CASSLVGGTASNQPQHF.